The 22 T cell receptor beta chains given below trace back to one sample, sequenced in a study of OX40 agonist ivuxolimab in advanced cancers. TCRdb's copy holds only in-frame clones and misses some; the assay was immunoSEQ multiplex PCR. The sample consists of under 150,000 clones, roughly 91% of them appearing once. The source material was CD4+ or CD8+ T cells sorted from blood, sampled in a trial of the OX40 agonist ivuxolimab. The receptors come from an adult with an advanced solid tumor such as melanoma, head and neck, liver or kidney cancer.

This chain links TRBV5-6 with TRBJ1-1, with a weak D call TRBD1 (5 bases). Germline V gene lookup returns CDR1 SGHDT and CDR2 YYEEEE. Trimming removed 0 bases from V and 6 bases from J, with 12 bases in between. The CDR3 length is 14 residues. The CDR3 DNA follows: TGTGCCAGCAGCTTGGGTTCGACAGCACCTGAAGCTTTCTTT. Protein sequence: CASSLGSTAPEAFF.

V gene TRBV18 combines with J gene TRBJ1-1; D might be TRBD1 (5 bases). CDR1 is KGHSH, CDR2 LQKENI, per germline. This CDR3 region has 15 residues. The V gene lost 3 bases and the J gene lost 2 bases, with 13 bases spanning the gap. The CDR3 protein is CASSPLGRVNTEAFF. The CDR3 coding sequence is TGTGCCAGCTCACCGTTGGGCAGGGTAAACACTGAAGCTTTCTTT.

The chain carries TRBV15 and TRBJ1-2; TRBD1 matches 8 bases. The CDR3 consists of 14 residues. CDR1 is LNHNV, CDR2 YYDKDF, per germline (reference sequence). V lost 3 bases, J lost 4 bases, and 4 bases stayed unmatched. The CDR3 here is CATSSQGAGYGYTF. The CDR3 DNA follows: TGTGCCACCAGCAGCCAGGGGGCTGGCTATGGCTACACCTTC.

The chain carries TRBV18 and TRBJ2-2; 8 bases are a match to TRBD1. V shed 6 bases and J 2 bases; nucleotides not matched to a gene: 8. From germline, CDR1 is KGHSH and CDR2 LQKENI. The CDR3 loop spans 16 amino acids. CDR3 region: CASSLLGTGNTGELFF. The CDR3 coding sequence is TGTGCCAGCTCTTTATTGGGGACAGGCAACACCGGGGAGCTGTTTTTT.

The V call is TRBV7-2, the J call TRBJ2-7; 9 nucleotides align to TRBD1. Per the germline V gene, CDR1 is SGHTA and CDR2 is FQGNSA. V shed 7 bases and J 2 bases; nucleotides not matched to a gene: 9. This CDR3 spans 15 amino acids. CDR3 region: CASTNPRDRAYEQYF. The CDR3 nucleotides read TGTGCCAGCACCAATCCCCGGGACAGGGCCTACGAGCAGTACTTC.

V and J are TRBV18 and TRBJ1-5; D may be TRBD1 (5 bases). V shed 6 bases and J shed 5 bases, with 14 bases lying between them. The CDR3 covers 14 residues. Germline values: CDR1 KGHSH, CDR2 LQKENI. The CDR3: CASSLRETDQPQHF. For the CDR3, the DNA is TGTGCCAGCTCCCTCAGGGAAACCGATCAGCCCCAGCATTTT.

This chain joins TRBV11-3 and TRBJ2-6; D unclear. V lost 1 base and J lost 0, with 7 bases in between. CDR3 length: 16 amino acids. Germline V lookup: CDR1 SGHNT, CDR2 YENEEA. The CDR3 sequence: CASSLGGVSGANVLTF. The DNA of the CDR3 is TGTGCCAGCAGCTTAGGTGGGGTCTCTGGGGCCAACGTCCTGACTTTC.

The chain recombines TRBV11-2 with TRBJ2-1; no definite D call. Germline CDR1 is SGHAT and CDR2 is FQNNGV. Trimming cost V 1 base and J 6 bases, with 7 bases left between them. This CDR3 has 13 amino acids. The chain's CDR3 is CASSLVSGNEQFF. For the CDR3, the DNA is TGTGCCAGCAGCTTAGTCTCGGGCAATGAGCAGTTCTTC.

The V and J genes are TRBV5-6 and TRBJ1-5; 8 bases fit TRBD1. This CDR3 is built from 15 residues. With 4 bases clipped from V and 5 bases from J, the junction kept 8 bases outside the gene matches. Germline V CDR1 and CDR2: SGHDT, YYEEEE. CDR3 residues: CASSPRRTGHQPQHF. The CDR3 nucleotides read TGTGCCAGCAGCCCTCGGAGGACAGGGCATCAGCCCCAGCATTTT.

This sequence joins TRBV5-6 and TRBJ2-3; the D gene could be TRBD1 or TRBD2 (5 bases each). The CDR3 spans 16 residues. V lost 4 bases and J lost 5, with 20 bases in between. CDR1 is SGHDT and CDR2 is YYEEEE in the germline V gene. CDR3 bases: TGTGCCAGCAGCCACTACCTTGGGGGTTCAAAAGATACGCAGTATTTT. This encodes CASSHYLGGSKDTQYF.

The chain combines TRBV18 with TRBJ1-2; D not resolved. V gave up 3 bases and J gave up 3 bases, with 14 bases separating them. The CDR3 extends over 15 amino acids. CDR1 and CDR2 (germline): KGHSH, LQKENI. CDR3 nucleotide sequence: TGTGCCAGCTCACCGGGGAGGATCACTGACTATGGCTACACCTTC. Its protein is CASSPGRITDYGYTF.

The gene calls are TRBV6-5 and TRBJ1-5; a weak D match, TRBD1 (6 bases). In germline, CDR1 is MNHEY, CDR2 SVGAGI. V gave up 7 bases and J gave up 2 bases, with 15 bases separating them. This CDR3 spans 15 amino acids. The CDR3 DNA reads TGTGCCAGCACCCCCTCAGGGGCGGGCAATCAGCCCCAGCATTTT. Protein sequence: CASTPSGAGNQPQHF.

This sequence joins TRBV7-9 and TRBJ2-5; 8 positions agree with TRBD2. Germline V lookup: CDR1 SEHNR, CDR2 FQNEAQ (reference sequence). J was trimmed by 6 bases and V by 1 base; bases with no gene match: 4. The CDR3 has 14 amino acids. The CDR3, as DNA: TGTGCCAGCAGCTTAGGCGGGGGGTCGAAGACCCAGTACTTC. Its translation is CASSLGGGSKTQYF.

V is TRBV5-1 and J is TRBJ1-2; D call uncertain. Germline assignment: CDR1 SGHRS and CDR2 YFSETQ. The CDR3 loop spans 15 amino acids. Trimming left V 0 bases short and J 5 bases short, with 14 bases between. CDR3 DNA: TGCGCCAGCAGCTTGGGGCCGTCGAGGGTTTATGGCTACACCTTC. Amino acids: CASSLGPSRVYGYTF.

V and J are TRBV25-1 and TRBJ1-4, with D perhaps TRBD1 (5 bases). V gave up 5 bases and J gave up 5 bases, with 9 bases separating them. The germline V gene has CDR1 MGHDK and CDR2 SYGVNS. CDR3 length: 13 amino acids. The CDR3 sequence is CASSRAGNEKLFF. As DNA, the CDR3 is TGTGCCAGCAGTAGGGCAGGGAATGAAAAACTGTTTTTT.

The chain carries TRBV19 and TRBJ2-7, with D tentatively TRBD2 (7 bases). V gave up 7 bases and J gave up 6 bases, with 22 bases separating them. Germline V lookup: CDR1 LNHDA, CDR2 SQIVND (reference sequence). The CDR3 consists of 15 residues. The CDR3 nucleotides read TGTGCCAGTAATCCGAGCTTGGGGGGGCCCCGCGAGCAGTACTTC. This codes for CASNPSLGGPREQYF.

This chain uses TRBV5-4 with TRBJ1-2; weak D call: TRBD1 (6 bases). The CDR3 extends over 13 amino acids. CDR1 SGHNT and CDR2 YYREEE come from the germline V gene (reference sequence). V was shortened by 4 bases and J by 2 bases, with 9 bases between the two germline ends. CDR3 protein: CASSEQGNYGYTF. The CDR3 nucleotides are TGTGCCAGCAGCGAACAGGGAAACTATGGCTACACCTTC.

J is TRBJ2-1 and V is TRBV19; TRBD2 aligns across 8 bases. After removal of 7 bases from V and 4 bases from J, the junction contained 9 bases not matched to a gene. The germline V gene has CDR1 LNHDA and CDR2 SQIVND (reference sequence). This CDR3 has 15 amino acids. CDR3 sequence reads: CASTLSGGPYNEQFF. The CDR3 DNA reads as TGTGCCAGTACCCTTTCGGGAGGGCCGTACAATGAGCAGTTCTTC.

CDR3 sequence: CASSPYSTGDTEAFF. Here the CDR3 DNA reads TGTGCCAGCAGCCCTTATTCCACAGGGGACACTGAAGCTTTCTTT. The chain joins TRBV5-2 to TRBJ1-1; TRBD1 reflects the table's D call only, with no check against the DNA. TRBV5-2 is a recognized pseudogene. The length of the CDR3 is 15 residues.

The V call is TRBV19, the J call TRBJ1-2; D remains ambiguous. V was trimmed by 3 bases and J by 8 bases, leaving 28 bases between them. The CDR3 consists of 18 residues. CDR1 is LNHDA and CDR2 is SQIVND in the germline V gene (reference sequence). The CDR3 DNA follows: TGTGCCAGTAGTATGCCTAAGTGGGCCCCCAGACTCCGAGAGGGCTACACCTTC. Its translation: CASSMPKWAPRLREGYTF.

This sequence joins TRBV11-2 and TRBJ2-7; D gene uncertain. The CDR3 has 11 residues. The germline CDR1 and CDR2 sequences are SGHAT and FQNNGV. Trimming removed 1 base at V and 4 bases at J, with 2 bases between. In DNA form, the CDR3 reads TGTGCCAGCAGCTTAGTTTACGAGCAGTACTTC. It encodes CASSLVYEQYF.

V is TRBV28 and J is TRBJ1-2, with no clear D. The germline V gene encodes CDR1 MDHEN and CDR2 SYDVKM. This CDR3 is built from 16 residues. V dropped 2 bases and J dropped 4 bases, with 17 bases sitting between them. This CDR3 is CASSLTKTSGFYGYTF. CDR3 sequence (DNA): TGTGCCAGCAGTTTAACAAAGACCTCGGGGTTCTATGGCTACACCTTC.